Each of the 27 T cell receptor beta chains below was sequenced from the same sample in a study of blood T cell repertoires in COVID-19. Sequenced by immunoSEQ multiplex PCR; TCRdb stores in-frame clones only, minus some. The data contain a few hundred thousand clones, 75% to 90% of them singletons. Sample: PBMCs or T cells enriched from blood (not recorded which). The receptors derive from a man aged 18 to 30 who had recovered from COVID-19.

The rearrangement joins TRBV7-9 to TRBJ1-6; D is perhaps TRBD1 (5 bases). Germline V lookup: CDR1 SEHNR, CDR2 FQNEAQ (reference sequence). V lost 5 bases and J lost 7, with 12 bases in between. This CDR3 has 14 amino acids. The CDR3 reads CASSQTAFNSPLHF. The DNA of the CDR3 is TGTGCCAGCAGCCAGACAGCCTTCAATTCACCCCTCCACTTT. The variable domain in full, completed from reference TRBV7-9 and TRBJ1-6, reads DTGVSQNPRHKITKRGQNVTFRCDPISEHNRLYWYRQTLGQGPEFLTYFQNEAQLEKSRLLSDRFSAERPKGSFSTLEIQRTEQGDSAMYLCASSQTAFNSPLHFGNGTRLTVT.

The chain couples TRBV19 to TRBJ2-3; D possibly corresponds to TRBD2 (6 bases). CDR1 LNHDA and CDR2 SQIVND come from the germline V gene (reference sequence). V lost 4 bases and J 2 bases, leaving 13 bases between the germline ends. The CDR3 sequence is 15 residues long. The CDR3 sequence is CASSTSRGITDTQYF. As DNA, the CDR3 is TGTGCCAGTAGTACCTCCCGGGGGATCACAGATACGCAGTATTTT.

In this sample, this clone turned up once. The chain uses TRBV11-3 and TRBJ2-3; TRBD1 might be the D (5 bases). V lost 3 bases and J lost 2, with 12 bases in between. CDR1 is SGHNT, CDR2 YENEEA, per germline. This CDR3 has 15 residues. This CDR3 is CASSLTVPHTDTQYF. CDR3 DNA: TGTGCCAGCAGCTTGACAGTCCCACACACAGATACGCAGTATTTT.

The J gene is TRBJ2-2, the V gene TRBV27; 7 bases are shared with TRBD1. The CDR3 totals 17 residues. V shed 2 bases and J 0 bases; nucleotides not matched to a gene: 6. Germline loops: CDR1 MNHEY, CDR2 SMNVEV (reference sequence). CDR3 DNA sequence: TGTGCCAGCAGTTTAGTTAAGGGGGCCGCGAACACCGGGGAGCTGTTTTTT. Protein: CASSLVKGAANTGELFF.

This chain links TRBV19 with TRBJ1-5; D is possibly TRBD1 (5 bases). The CDR3 is 13 amino acids. Germline assignment: CDR1 LNHDA and CDR2 SQIVND (reference sequence). Trimming cost V 8 bases and J 5 bases, with 13 bases left between them. CDR3 sequence reads: CASSGLKDQPQHF. The CDR3 DNA follows: TGTGCCAGTTCGGGACTTAAAGATCAGCCCCAGCATTTT.

The rearrangement joins TRBV3-1 (or the pseudogene TRBV3-2) to TRBJ1-5, with D tentatively TRBD1 (5 bases). With 4 bases removed from V and 6 bases from J, the gap between germline ends came to 16 bases. CDR1 is LGHDT, CDR2 YNNKEL, per germline (reference sequence). The length of the CDR3 is 15 residues. In DNA, the CDR3 is TGTGCCAGCAGCCCCGGCAGGGTGTTGGGTCAGCCCCAGCATTTT. Amino acid sequence: CASSPGRVLGQPQHF.

The chain is built from TRBV28 and TRBJ2-1; 11 nucleotides match TRBD2. The CDR3 runs 18 residues. Looked up from germline, CDR1 is MDHEN and CDR2 is SYDVKM. V shed 4 bases, J shed 4 bases, and the junction held 12 bases outside the gene matches. The DNA for the CDR3 is TGTGCCAGCAGTTCCCGACTAGCGGGACAATATGGGTACAATGAGCAGTTCTTC. Translated, it gives CASSSRLAGQYGYNEQFF. The full variable domain, with the rest looked up from reference TRBV28 and TRBJ2-1, is DVKVTQSSRYLVKRTGEKVFLECVQDMDHENMFWYRQDPGLGLRLIYFSYDVKMKEKGDIPEGYSVSREKKERFSLILESASTNQTSMYLCASSSRLAGQYGYNEQFFGPGTRLTVL.

The chain recombines TRBV19 with TRBJ1-5; no definite D call. With 2 bases removed from V and 0 bases from J, the gap between germline ends came to 11 bases. This CDR3 is 16 amino acids long. Germline V gene lookup returns CDR1 LNHDA and CDR2 SQIVND (reference sequence). The CDR3 reads CASSIMAHYSNQPQHF. The CDR3 bases are TGTGCCAGTAGTATAATGGCTCACTATAGCAATCAGCCCCAGCATTTT.

The CDR3 DNA reads as TGTGCCAGCACGGGGCGGGGCTCCTACAATGAGCAGTTCTTC. Encoded protein: CASTGRGSYNEQFF. The J gene is TRBJ2-1, the V gene TRBV9; D is perhaps TRBD2 (6 bases). CDR3 length: 14 residues. CDR1 and CDR2 from the germline V gene are SGDLS and YYNGEE. V was cut by 6 bases and J by 0 bases, with 10 bases left in between.

The V and J genes are TRBV14 and TRBJ2-3; no definite D call. The CDR3 covers 11 residues. V was clipped by 1 base and J by 7 bases, with 3 bases between them. Germline CDR1 is SGHDN and CDR2 is FVKESK. In DNA, the CDR3 is TGTGCCAGCAGCCAAGGGCATACGCAGTATTTT. Protein sequence: CASSQGHTQYF.

Worth noting for this clone: Other nucleotide sequences from this sample produce the same CDR3. This sequence joins TRBV5-4 and TRBJ1-5; a possible D gene is TRBD1 (6 bases). The CDR3 runs 14 residues. V lost 6 bases and J lost 1, with 11 bases in between. Germline-derived CDR1 and CDR2 are SGHNT and YYREEE (reference sequence). The CDR3 nucleotides are TGTGCCAGCACCATTCAGGGGAGCAATCAGCCCCAGCATTTT. The encoded protein is CASTIQGSNQPQHF.

V gene TRBV4-1 combines with J gene TRBJ2-6; D perhaps matches TRBD2 (5 bases). CDR1 is MGHRA and CDR2 is YSYEKL in the germline V gene. V lost 0 bases and J lost 0, with 15 bases in between. The CDR3 totals 19 residues. For the CDR3, the DNA is TGCGCCAGCAGCCAAGATGATGAGGCCGGGAACTCTGGGGCCAACGTCCTGACTTTC. This translates into CASSQDDEAGNSGANVLTF.

The rearrangement links TRBV28 to TRBJ2-2, with D possibly matching TRBD1 (6 bases). The CDR3 runs to 15 residues. V was shortened by 5 bases and J by 5 bases, with 15 bases between the two germline ends. Germline V lookup: CDR1 MDHEN, CDR2 SYDVKM. CDR3: CASSINRVRTGELFF. CDR3 nucleotides: TGTGCCAGCAGTATAAACAGGGTTAGAACCGGGGAGCTGTTTTTT.

J is TRBJ2-7 and V is TRBV7-2; 8 bases align to TRBD1. The V and J ends lost 3 bases and 6 bases, in that order; junction bases with no gene match: 10. CDR3 size: 15 residues. The V gene's germline CDR1 is SGHTA and CDR2 FQGNSA. The CDR3 sequence: CASSLPGGARGEQYF. CDR3 DNA: TGTGCCAGCAGCTTGCCAGGGGGCGCAAGAGGCGAGCAGTACTTC.

The chain joins TRBV6-5 to TRBJ1-1; D gene uncertain. The CDR3 extends over 11 amino acids. V was pared by 5 bases and J by 5 bases, with 6 bases between. Germline assignment: CDR1 MNHEY and CDR2 SVGAGI. The CDR3 DNA reads as TGTGCCAGCAGTCGCAGTACTGAAGCTTTCTTT. Translated: CASSRSTEAFF.

The genes are TRBV9 and TRBJ2-5; D ambiguous. The CDR3 runs 15 residues. Trimming shortened V by 0 bases and J by 5 bases, and 14 bases separated the two germline ends. From germline, CDR1 is SGDLS and CDR2 YYNGEE. The CDR3 protein is CASSVGPVRPETQYF. The CDR3 bases are TGTGCCAGCAGCGTAGGTCCAGTTCGTCCGGAGACCCAGTACTTC.

The chain has TRBV5-5 and TRBJ1-5; tentative D call: TRBD1 (5 bases). Germline assignment: CDR1 SGHKS and CDR2 YYEKEE (reference sequence). V dropped 4 bases and J dropped 1 base, with 15 bases sitting between them. There are 16 residues in the CDR3. CDR3 sequence reads: CASSPYKGISNQPQHF. CDR3 DNA: TGTGCCAGCAGCCCCTACAAGGGGATAAGCAATCAGCCCCAGCATTTT. Full variable domain (outside the CDR3, taken from reference TRBV5-5 and TRBJ1-5): DAGVTQSPTHLIKTRGQQVTLRCSPISGHKSVSWYQQVLGQGPQFIFQYYEKEERGRGNFPDRFSARQFPNYSSELNVNALLLGDSALYLCASSPYKGISNQPQHFGDGTRLSIL.

CDR3 DNA sequence: TGTGCCAGCAGTGGGCCACCTTTTAATGAGCCCCAGCATTTT. Protein product: CASSGPPFNEPQHF. V is TRBV2 and J is TRBJ1-5, with D uncertain. CDR3 size: 14 residues. V lost 4 bases, J lost 8 bases, and 15 bases lay in between. In germline, CDR1 is SNHLY, CDR2 FYNNEI.

This chain links TRBV10-3 with TRBJ1-1, with a possible D match to TRBD1 (6 bases). The V gene lost 2 bases and the J gene lost 0 bases, with 16 bases spanning the gap. From germline, CDR1 is ENHRY and CDR2 SYGVKD. The CDR3 is 17 residues long. This chain's CDR3 is CAISENRVSGMNTEAFF. As DNA, the CDR3 is TGTGCCATCAGTGAGAACAGGGTGTCCGGGATGAACACTGAAGCTTTCTTT.

The V gene is TRBV3-1 (or the pseudogene TRBV3-2), the J gene TRBJ1-1; D uncertain. Between the trimmed V and J ends, which lost 0 bases and 0 bases, there was a span of 8 bases. The CDR3 has 15 amino acids. The germline V gene has CDR1 LGHDT and CDR2 YNNKEL (reference sequence). CDR3 region: CASSQENSMNTEAFF. Here the CDR3 DNA reads TGTGCCAGCAGCCAAGAGAACAGCATGAACACTGAAGCTTTCTTT.

The table lists this clone with a few counts. The chain employs TRBV18 and TRBJ1-2; D is perhaps TRBD1 (5 bases). Per the germline V gene, CDR1 is KGHSH and CDR2 is LQKENI. V lost 0 bases, J lost 2 bases, and 13 bases lay in between. The CDR3 is 16 amino acids. In nucleotides, the CDR3 is TGTGCCAGCTCACCACCGTCGCTGACAGAAAACTATGGCTACACCTTC. Protein sequence: CASSPPSLTENYGYTF.

The gene calls are TRBV18 and TRBJ2-3; 7 bases align to TRBD1. The CDR3 spans 15 residues. With 4 bases clipped from V and 4 bases from J, the junction kept 8 bases outside the gene matches. The V gene's germline CDR1 is KGHSH and CDR2 LQKENI. The CDR3 DNA reads TGTGCCAGCTCACTAAACGCCCAGGGGGCAGATACGCAGTATTTT. Protein: CASSLNAQGADTQYF.

CDR3 sequence (DNA): TGTGCCAGCAGTGATACAGGGCGGAACACTGAAGCTTTCTTT. Encoded protein: CASSDTGRNTEAFF. The chain joins TRBV6-1 to TRBJ1-1; a weak D match, TRBD1 (6 bases). Deletions cut 3 bases from V and 1 base from J, with 9 bases between. This CDR3 is built from 14 residues. The germline V gene encodes CDR1 MNHNS and CDR2 SASEGT.

This rearrangement joins TRBV7-6 to TRBJ2-7; 11 positions match TRBD2. J was trimmed by 8 bases and V by 6 bases; bases with no gene match: 6. Germline V gene lookup returns CDR1 SGHVS and CDR2 FNYEAQ. The CDR3 consists of 13 residues. The CDR3: CASSSGTSGKQYF. The CDR3 DNA reads as TGTGCCAGCAGTTCCGGGACTAGCGGTAAGCAGTACTTC.

The chain has TRBV3-1 (or the pseudogene TRBV3-2) and TRBJ2-5; 7 bases map to TRBD2. V lost 1 base and J lost 5; bases outside the gene matches: 1. This CDR3 region has 13 residues. The germline CDR1 and CDR2 sequences are LGHDT and YNNKEL (reference sequence). CDR3 DNA: TGTGCCAGCAGCCAAGCTAGCGGCGAGACCCAGTACTTC. Protein product: CASSQASGETQYF.

The chain uses TRBV7-3 and TRBJ2-2; weak D call: TRBD2 (6 bases). V was trimmed by 5 bases and J by 4 bases, leaving 20 bases between them. The CDR3 is made up of 17 amino acids. Germline CDR1 SGHTA, CDR2 FQGTGA. CDR3: CASSLVRGTPGTGELFF. The CDR3 DNA reads as TGTGCCAGCAGCCTAGTACGCGGGACCCCGGGCACCGGGGAGCTGTTTTTT.

The rearrangement links TRBV11-2 to TRBJ2-7, with a possible D match to TRBD2 (6 bases). The CDR3 spans 16 residues. Germline loops: CDR1 SGHAT, CDR2 FQNNGV. The ends were cut back, 2 bases at V and 2 bases at J, with 16 bases in the middle. Here the CDR3 reads CASSLQPGDGTYEQYF. The CDR3 DNA reads TGTGCCAGCAGCTTACAACCGGGAGATGGGACCTACGAGCAGTACTTC.